The present T cell receptor (beta chain) was sequenced within a study of CD8+CD57+ T cells in acquired aplastic anemia. This clonotype has a count of ten or more. Profiling that covered TCR beta VDJ and CDR3 relied on genomic DNA as its template. TCRdb re-called the reads through MiXCR, storing one row per CDR3 protein. The data show about 110,000 distinct CDR3 sequences, approximately 48% seen once. The source of this sequence is a human donor in good health, serving as a control. Input material: sorted CD4+, CD8+, or CD8+CD57+ T cells (not recorded which) from PBMCs.

The CDR3 coding sequence is TGTGCCAGCAGCCAAGTTGGGGGGACCGCTCTGGGAGAGACCCAGTACTTC. This translates into CASSQVGGTALGETQYF. This chain connects TRBV14 to TRBJ2-5; possibly TRBD2 for D (6 bases). The CDR3 runs 17 residues. V was clipped by 1 base and J by 4 bases, with 19 bases between them. CDR1 is SGHDN and CDR2 is FVKESK in the germline V gene.